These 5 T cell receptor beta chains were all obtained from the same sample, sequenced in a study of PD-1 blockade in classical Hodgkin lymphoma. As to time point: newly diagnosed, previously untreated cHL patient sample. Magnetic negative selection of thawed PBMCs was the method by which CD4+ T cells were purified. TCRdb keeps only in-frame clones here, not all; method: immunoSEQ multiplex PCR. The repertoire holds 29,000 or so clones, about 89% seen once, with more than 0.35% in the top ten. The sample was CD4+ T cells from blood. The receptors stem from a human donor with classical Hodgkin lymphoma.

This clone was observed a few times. CDR3 amino acids: CASSASQGLGDTQYF. The CDR3 coding sequence is TGTGCCAGCAGCGCCTCCCAGGGGCTTGGAGATACGCAGTATTTT. The genes are TRBV27 and TRBJ2-3; weak D call: TRBD1 (6 bases). The CDR3 has 15 amino acids. Deletions cut 6 bases from V and 5 bases from J, with 18 bases between. In germline, CDR1 is MNHEY, CDR2 SMNVEV (reference sequence).

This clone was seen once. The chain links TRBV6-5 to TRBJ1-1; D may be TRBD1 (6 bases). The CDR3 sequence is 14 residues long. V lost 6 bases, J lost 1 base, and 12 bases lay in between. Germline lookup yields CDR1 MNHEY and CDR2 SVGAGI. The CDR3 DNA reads TGTGCCAGCAGGATAGGGGGGGAGAACACTGAAGCTTTCTTT. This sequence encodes CASRIGGENTEAFF.

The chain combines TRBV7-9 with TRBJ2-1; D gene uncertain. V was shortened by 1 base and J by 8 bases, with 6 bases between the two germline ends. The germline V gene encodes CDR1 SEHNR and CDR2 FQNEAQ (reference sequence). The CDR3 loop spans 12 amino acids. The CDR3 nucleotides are TGTGCCAGCAGCTTAGATAGCTATGAGCAGTTCTTC. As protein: CASSLDSYEQFF.

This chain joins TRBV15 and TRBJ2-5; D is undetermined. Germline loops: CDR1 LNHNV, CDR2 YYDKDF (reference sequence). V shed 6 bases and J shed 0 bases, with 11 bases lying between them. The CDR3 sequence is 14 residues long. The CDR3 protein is CATRSDWNQETQYF. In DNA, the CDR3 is TGTGCCACCAGGAGCGACTGGAACCAAGAGACCCAGTACTTC.

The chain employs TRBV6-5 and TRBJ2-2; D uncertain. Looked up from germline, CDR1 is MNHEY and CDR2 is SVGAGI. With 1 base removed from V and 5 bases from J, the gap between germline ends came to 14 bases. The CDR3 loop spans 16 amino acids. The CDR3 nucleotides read TGTGCCAGCAGTTACTACAGTGGGATCAGGACCGGGGAGCTGTTTTTT. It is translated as CASSYYSGIRTGELFF.